Sequencing of this T cell receptor beta chain was carried out in a study of identical twins. This clonotype was detected only a few times. What it binds is not known. Study observations and caveats: For out-of-frame alpha sequences shared by twins, low generation probability was in excess. Fewer insertions characterized abundant cord blood beta clonotypes, whereas memory repertoires showed none.

This CDR3 spans 12 amino acids. Trimming removed 8 bases from V and 10 bases from J, with 15 bases in between. Germline CDR1 SGHTA, CDR2 FQGNSA. After template switching added a universal primer site, the resulting cDNA carried unique molecular identifiers. TCRdb re-analysed the 5' RACE reads in MiXCR, keeping a single row per CDR3 protein. The table lists around 250,000 distinct CDR3 sequences, 6% to 7% of them singletons. This sample also belongs to another study, concerning T cells expressing NK-cell markers.

The chain recombines TRBV7-2 with TRBJ2-1; no reliable D call. The clonotype originates from a woman under 30 in good health. Specimen: CD8+ T cells sorted from blood. The CDR3 reads CASGERKGEQFF. The CDR3 DNA sequence: TGTGCCAGCGGCGAGAGAAAAGGCGAGCAGTTCTTC.